These 27 T cell receptor beta chains were all obtained from the same sample, sequenced in a study of cytomegalovirus exposure and HLA in healthy donors. The PCR employed 60 Vbeta primers together with 13 Jbeta primers. Profiled with immunoSEQ multiplex PCR; TCRdb holds only in-frame clones, not every one. There are roughly 250,000 clones in the sample; 75% to 85% occur only once, and around 0.33% lies in the top ten. Sequenced sample: PBMCs. The receptors stem from a girl aged 2 to 9 in good health and CMV-seronegative.

The chain joins TRBV5-1 to TRBJ2-3; 8 positions match TRBD2. The CDR3 is made up of 19 amino acids. The germline V gene encodes CDR1 SGHRS and CDR2 YFSETQ. V was clipped by 0 bases and J by 1 base; unmatched bases: 13. The CDR3 DNA reads as TGCGCCAGCAGCTTGGAAGGCGGGGGGATACTAGCAGGCACAGATACGCAGTATTTT. This encodes CASSLEGGGILAGTDTQYF. Full variable domain (remainder filled in from reference TRBV5-1 and TRBJ2-3): KAGVTQTPRYLIKTRGQQVTLSCSPISGHRSVSWYQQTPGQGLQFLFEYFSETQRNKGNFPGRFSGRQFSNSRSEMNVSTLELGDSALYLCASSLEGGGILAGTDTQYFGPGTRLTVL.

This chain uses TRBV19 with TRBJ2-3; TRBD1 is a possible D gene (5 bases). This CDR3 has 15 residues. CDR1 and CDR2 from the germline V gene are LNHDA and SQIVND (reference sequence). V lost 7 bases to trimming and J lost 3 bases, with 17 bases between them. The CDR3 here is CASTQGDRNTDTQYF. DNA for the CDR3: TGTGCCAGTACCCAGGGTGACAGAAATACAGATACGCAGTATTTT.

The chain uses TRBV6-4 and TRBJ2-4; 7 positions agree with TRBD1. Germline-derived CDR1 and CDR2 are MRHNA and SNTAGT. V shed 3 bases and J 1 base; nucleotides not matched to a gene: 12. This CDR3 comprises 18 residues. CDR3 sequence: CASSEVKGQGDAKNIQYF. CDR3 in DNA: TGTGCCAGCAGTGAAGTTAAGGGGCAGGGGGATGCCAAAAACATTCAGTACTTC.

This chain links TRBV21-1 with TRBJ2-5; the D call TRBD2 from the table was never checked on the DNA. TRBV21-1 is a pseudogene locus. The CDR3 is made up of 17 amino acids. Here the CDR3 reads CASSKGGRGARQETQYF. The CDR3 DNA follows: TGTGCCAGCAGCAAAGGGGGGCGGGGGGCCCGCCAAGAGACCCAGTACTTC.

V gene TRBV28 combines with J gene TRBJ2-5, with D possibly TRBD1 on 5 matching bases. Germline V gene lookup returns CDR1 MDHEN and CDR2 SYDVKM. V was cut by 5 bases and J by 2 bases, with 12 bases left in between. The CDR3 length is 14 residues. The CDR3 DNA sequence: TGTGCCAGCAGTCTGACAGCCAGACAAGAGACCCAGTACTTC. Protein: CASSLTARQETQYF.

The J gene is TRBJ2-7, the V gene TRBV7-6, with TRBD1 matching 9 bases. Unmatched junction bases numbered 6, after V lost 1 base and J lost 2 bases. There are 16 residues in the CDR3. Germline V gives CDR1 SGHVS, CDR2 FNYEAQ. This chain's CDR3 is CASSLGTGGAPYEQYF. The CDR3 region has the DNA TGTGCCAGCAGCTTAGGAACAGGGGGCGCACCCTACGAGCAGTACTTC.

V usage is TRBV5-8 and J usage is TRBJ1-3, with D unclear. Between the trimmed V and J ends, which lost 7 bases and 3 bases, there was a span of 14 bases. Looked up from germline, CDR1 is SGHTS and CDR2 is YDEGEE. The CDR3 runs to 14 residues. For the CDR3, the DNA is TGTGCCAGCGTCGACACCTCTCTTGGAAACACCATATATTTT. It codes for CASVDTSLGNTIYF.

The rearrangement joins TRBV6-1 to TRBJ2-1, with TRBD1 identical over 10 bases. Germline assignment: CDR1 MNHNS and CDR2 SASEGT. V gave up 6 bases and J gave up 3 bases; unmatched junction bases: 5. The CDR3 is made up of 15 amino acids. DNA of the CDR3: TGTGCCAGCAGATCGACAGGGGGCAGCTACAATGAGCAGTTCTTC. Its protein product is CASRSTGGSYNEQFF.

The rearrangement joins TRBV6-1 to TRBJ1-1; D might be TRBD1 (5 bases). Trimming left V 5 bases short and J 2 bases short, with 12 bases between. The CDR3 sequence is 14 residues long. The germline V gene encodes CDR1 MNHNS and CDR2 SASEGT. The CDR3 DNA sequence: TGTGCCAGCAGTCGACAGTTTGAAAACACTGAAGCTTTCTTT. This translates into CASSRQFENTEAFF.

The rearrangement uses TRBV27 and TRBJ1-5, with D unresolved. Between the trimmed V and J ends, which lost 4 bases and 6 bases, there was a span of 7 bases. Germline V gene data show CDR1 as MNHEY and CDR2 as SMNVEV (reference sequence). This CDR3 has 12 residues. In nucleotides, the CDR3 is TGTGCCAGCAGTTCTCGCGGTCAGCCCCAGCATTTT. It translates to CASSSRGQPQHF.

This clone was observed a single time. This sequence joins TRBV28 and TRBJ2-7; 7 positions match TRBD1. Germline V gene sequence: CDR1 MDHEN, CDR2 SYDVKM. CDR3 length equals 15 residues. J lost 2 bases, V lost 5 bases, and 9 bases had no gene match. The CDR3 nucleotides read TGTGCCAGCAGTGATCGACAGGGCGACCCCTACGAGCAGTACTTC. Residues: CASSDRQGDPYEQYF.

V usage is TRBV29-1 and J usage is TRBJ1-5; 7 positions match TRBD1. Germline lookup yields CDR1 SQVTM and CDR2 ANQGSEA. V lost 7 bases, J lost 4 bases, and 7 bases stayed unmatched. This CDR3 comprises 13 residues. The CDR3 loop reads CSALLQGNQPQHF. The CDR3 DNA reads as TGCAGCGCATTGCTACAGGGGAATCAGCCCCAGCATTTT. The whole variable domain, filled in from reference TRBV29-1 and TRBJ1-5, reads SAVISQKPSRDICQRGTSLTIQCQVDSQVTMMFWYRQQPGQSLTLIATANQGSEATYESGFVIDKFPISRPNLTFSTLTVSNMSPEDSSIYLCSALLQGNQPQHFGDGTRLSIL.

This chain links TRBV4-2 with TRBJ1-1; D might be TRBD1 (6 bases). Germline assignment: CDR1 LGHNA and CDR2 YNFKEQ. This CDR3 contains 16 residues. Between the trimmed V and J ends, which lost 3 bases and 14 bases, there was a span of 28 bases. CDR3: CASSHIIGQPPNWYFF. CDR3 bases: TGTGCCAGCAGCCATATAATCGGACAGCCCCCAAATTGGTACTTCTTT.

The rearrangement joins TRBV6-6 to TRBJ1-3; tentatively, D is TRBD1 (6 bases). CDR1 MNHNY and CDR2 SVGAGI come from the germline V gene (reference sequence). The CDR3 totals 14 residues. Trimming removed 6 bases from V and 8 bases from J, with 17 bases in between. The CDR3 loop is CASSAQQGGDTIYF. DNA of the CDR3: TGTGCCAGCAGCGCCCAACAGGGTGGGGACACCATATATTTT.

CDR3 sequence reads: CASSTGQGYYGYTF. CDR3 nucleotides: TGCGCCAGCAGCACCGGACAGGGCTACTATGGCTACACCTTC. This chain uses TRBV5-1 with TRBJ1-2, with 8 bases aligning to TRBD1. The CDR3 is 14 amino acids. The junction had 5 bases not matched to a gene; V was cut back by 4 bases and J by 3 bases. Germline V gene lookup returns CDR1 SGHRS and CDR2 YFSETQ.

The chain uses TRBV5-1 and TRBJ2-1, with 11 bases that match TRBD2. Trimming cost V 0 bases and J 9 bases; bases outside gene matches: 8. Germline V gene sequence: CDR1 SGHRS, CDR2 YFSETQ. The CDR3 is made up of 16 amino acids. The CDR3 sequence is CASSLVGLAGGTEQFF. DNA of the CDR3: TGCGCCAGCAGCTTGGTTGGCCTAGCGGGAGGAACTGAGCAGTTCTTC.

This rearrangement joins TRBV9 to TRBJ2-3; 8 bases fit TRBD1. CDR1 and CDR2 from the germline V gene are SGDLS and YYNGEE. The length of the CDR3 is 14 residues. J lost 5 bases, V lost 4 bases, and 6 bases had no gene match. CDR3 amino acids: CASSTGGVEDTQYF. The CDR3 DNA follows: TGTGCCAGCAGCACAGGGGGTGTAGAAGATACGCAGTATTTT.

The chain employs TRBV5-8 and TRBJ1-1; a possible D gene is TRBD1 (6 bases). The V and J ends lost 1 base and 3 bases respectively, with 13 bases between them. Germline-derived CDR1 and CDR2 are SGHTS and YDEGEE. The CDR3 contains 15 residues. DNA for the CDR3: TGTGCCAGCAGCTTGCGGCAGGGGTGGTACACTGAAGCTTTCTTT. It specifies CASSLRQGWYTEAFF.

CDR3 loop: CASSLMATRVETQYF. The CDR3 coding sequence is TGTGCCAGCAGTTTAATGGCTACGAGGGTAGAGACCCAGTACTTC. The gene calls are TRBV27 and TRBJ2-5, with D possibly being TRBD2 (5 bases). The CDR3 spans 15 residues. The germline V and J ends were trimmed by 2 bases and 4 bases, with 14 bases remaining between them. Germline V gene data show CDR1 as MNHEY and CDR2 as SMNVEV (reference sequence).

The J gene is TRBJ1-1, the V gene TRBV27; TRBD1 matches 7 bases. The germline CDR1 and CDR2 sequences are MNHEY and SMNVEV (reference sequence). The CDR3 loop spans 14 amino acids. Trimming cost V 3 bases and J 6 bases; bases outside gene matches: 7. The CDR3 DNA reads TGTGCCAGCAGTTTTAGGGGGCTGATCTCTGAAGCTTTCTTT. Translating gives CASSFRGLISEAFF.

The chain employs TRBV7-9 and TRBJ2-1; TRBD2 is a possible D gene (6 bases). The germline V and J ends were trimmed by 1 base and 0 bases, with 16 bases remaining between them. The CDR3 is 18 residues long. Germline V CDR1 and CDR2: SEHNR, FQNEAQ (reference sequence). Written as DNA, the CDR3 is TGTGCCAGCAGCTTAGAGTCGGTTGCGGGGAGCTCCTACAATGAGCAGTTCTTC. Translating it yields CASSLESVAGSSYNEQFF.

This chain connects TRBV30 to TRBJ1-5; the D is unclear. The CDR3 loop spans 14 amino acids. Germline V gives CDR1 GTSNPN, CDR2 SVGIG (reference sequence). V was shortened by 1 base and J by 0 bases, with 7 bases between the two germline ends. The CDR3: CAWSALNSNQPQHF. DNA for the CDR3: TGTGCCTGGAGTGCACTCAATAGCAATCAGCCCCAGCATTTT.

The CDR3 sequence: CASSPYLAGEADTQYF. The DNA for the CDR3 is TGTGCCAGCTCACCATACCTAGCGGGAGAGGCAGATACGCAGTATTTT. The chain recombines TRBV18 with TRBJ2-3; TRBD2 matches at 10 bases. The J segment lost 4 bases and the V segment lost 2 bases, leaving 6 bases of the junction unmatched. The CDR3 covers 16 residues. The germline V gene encodes CDR1 KGHSH and CDR2 LQKENI.

V gene TRBV5-1 combines with J gene TRBJ2-3; possibly TRBD2 for D (5 bases). The germline V gene has CDR1 SGHRS and CDR2 YFSETQ. The CDR3 is 17 residues long. Trimming removed 0 bases from V and 4 bases from J, with 18 bases in between. The CDR3 sequence: CASSLEPASFLADTQYF. The CDR3 DNA is TGCGCCAGCAGCTTGGAACCGGCTAGCTTTTTAGCAGATACGCAGTATTTT.

The V and J genes are TRBV13 and TRBJ2-5, with 9 positions matching TRBD1. Germline V gene data show CDR1 as PRHDT and CDR2 as FYEKMQ (reference sequence). The J segment lost 4 bases and the V segment lost 2 bases, leaving 5 bases of the junction unmatched. This CDR3 region has 15 residues. CDR3 nucleotide sequence: TGTGCCAGCAGCTTACCCACAGGGGGCCGAGAGACCCAGTACTTC. It yields the protein CASSLPTGGRETQYF.

The V call is TRBV15, the J call TRBJ1-1; possibly TRBD1 for D (6 bases). CDR1 is LNHNV and CDR2 is YYDKDF in the germline V gene (reference sequence). The CDR3 sequence is 14 residues long. V shed 0 bases and J shed 10 bases, with 15 bases lying between them. CDR3 sequence reads: CATSRDPDPRGAFF. The CDR3 DNA reads TGTGCCACCAGCAGAGATCCCGACCCCAGGGGAGCTTTCTTT.

This clone was recorded a few times. The chain couples TRBV4-1 to TRBJ2-1; the match to TRBD1 covers 8 bases. This CDR3 contains 16 residues. V lost 2 bases and J lost 4; bases outside the gene matches: 7. Germline values: CDR1 MGHRA, CDR2 YSYEKL. The CDR3 loop is CASSQRMQGAYNEQFF. CDR3 nucleotides: TGCGCCAGCAGCCAACGGATGCAGGGGGCTTACAATGAGCAGTTCTTC.